This TCR beta chain is from a study of OX40 agonist ivuxolimab in advanced cancers. Whole-study findings and limits: CD8+ T cells were the subset that, on average, had more expanded clones than CD4+.

The method was immunoSEQ multiplex PCR; TCRdb's version includes in-frame clones alone and lacks a portion of them. The sample holds 45,000 to 50,000 clones, about 90% seen once. The V end was cut by 3 bases, the J end by 6 bases, with 15 bases between. Germline assignment: CDR1 SEHNR and CDR2 FQNEAQ (reference sequence). CDR3 length: 15 amino acids. In the case of this clone: The antigen is undetermined.

A history of autoimmune disease or systemic immunosuppression excluded patients. The clonotype originates from an adult with an advanced solid tumor such as melanoma, head and neck, liver or kidney cancer. The J gene is TRBJ2-1, the V gene TRBV7-9; D may be TRBD1 or TRBD2 (5 bases each). Sequencing was performed on CD4+ or CD8+ T cells sorted from blood, taken in a trial of the OX40 agonist ivuxolimab. CDR3 amino acids: CASSFLGVGVNEQFF. CDR3 nucleotides: TGTGCCAGCAGCTTTCTGGGGGTAGGGGTCAATGAGCAGTTCTTC.